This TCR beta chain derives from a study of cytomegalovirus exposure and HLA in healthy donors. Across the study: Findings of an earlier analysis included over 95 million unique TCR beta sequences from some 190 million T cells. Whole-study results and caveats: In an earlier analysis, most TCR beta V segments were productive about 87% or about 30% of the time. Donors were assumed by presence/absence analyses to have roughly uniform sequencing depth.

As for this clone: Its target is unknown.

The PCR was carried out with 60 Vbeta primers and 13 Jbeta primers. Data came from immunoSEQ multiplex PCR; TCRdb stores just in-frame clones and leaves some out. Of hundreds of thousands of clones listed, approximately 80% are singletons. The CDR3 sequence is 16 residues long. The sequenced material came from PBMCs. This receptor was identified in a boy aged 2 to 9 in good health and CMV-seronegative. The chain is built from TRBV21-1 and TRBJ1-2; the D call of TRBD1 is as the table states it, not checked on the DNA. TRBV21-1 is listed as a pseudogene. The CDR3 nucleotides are TGTGCCAGCTTTAGGGACAGGGGGGAAGGTAACTATGGCTACACCTTC. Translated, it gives CASFRDRGEGNYGYTF.